A selection of T cell receptor beta chains follows, all from one sample in a study of identical twins. Using its own MiXCR run on the 5' RACE reads, TCRdb lists one record per CDR3 protein. This table holds around 230,000 distinct CDR3 sequences, around 10% found once. Input material: memory (CD45RO+) T cells sorted from blood. The receptor source for this set is a woman between 18 and 29 years old in good health. Both conserved end residues are part of each CDR3. A D gene is named only where the DNA matches it firmly. Some rows have no size entry. The others give once, few or many, or a class for an expanded clone.

clone_size	v_call	d_call	j_call	cdr3_aa	cdr3_nt
.	TRBV2	.	TRBJ2-7	CASRAGTGVAYEQYF	TGTGCCAGCAGGGCCGGGACGGGAGTCGCCTACGAGCAGTACTTC
many	TRBV3-1	.	TRBJ1-6	CASNDQGNNSPLHF	TGTGCCAGCAACGACCAAGGGAACAATTCACCCCTCCACTTT
.	TRBV10-1	TRBD1	TRBJ2-7	CASNPGQGSYEQHF	TGCGCCAGCAATCCGGGACAGGGGTCCTACGAGCAGCACTTC
.	TRBV15	TRBD2	TRBJ2-2	CATSQREGPTGELFF	TGTGCCACCAGCCAGAGGGAGGGCCCAACCGGGGAGCTGTTTTTT
few	TRBV12-3/TRBV12-4	.	TRBJ1-2	CASRKQQGLGYTF	TGTGCCAGCAGAAAACAACAGGGTCTTGGCTACACCTTC
few	TRBV29-1	TRBD1	TRBJ2-7	CSALWTGRVSEQYF	TGCAGCGCATTATGGACAGGGAGAGTCTCCGAGCAGTACTTC
few	TRBV25-1	.	TRBJ1-4	CASSARTSRTEKLFF	TGTGCCAGCAGTGCTCGGACATCTAGGACCGAAAAACTGTTTTTT
.	TRBV12-3/TRBV12-4	.	TRBJ1-4	CASSPGGNEKLFF	TGTGCCAGCAGCCCAGGAGGGAATGAAAAACTGTTTTTT
few	TRBV3-1	TRBD1	TRBJ1-2	CASSQRDRAHYGYTF	TGTGCCAGCAGCCAGAGGGACAGGGCACACTATGGCTACACCTTC
many	TRBV5-1	.	TRBJ2-2	CASSLVGTNTGELFF	TGCGCCAGCAGCTTGGTGGGAACGAACACCGGGGAGCTGTTTTTT
few	TRBV7-2	TRBD1	TRBJ2-5	CASSPVTGEETQYF	TGTGCCAGCAGCCCAGTGACAGGGGAAGAGACCCAGTACTTC
many	TRBV5-1	.	TRBJ2-2	CASSSDIRGPVTGELFF	TGCGCCAGCAGCTCCGATATTCGGGGGCCGGTTACCGGGGAGCTGTTTTTT
.	TRBV29-1	TRBD2	TRBJ2-1	CSVGRGSSYNEQFF	TGCAGCGTTGGGCGGGGGAGCTCCTACAATGAGCAGTTCTTC
.	TRBV5-5	.	TRBJ2-1	CASSPRTGPLILNEQFF	TGTGCCAGCAGCCCTCGCACAGGTCCTCTAATTCTCAATGAGCAGTTCTTC